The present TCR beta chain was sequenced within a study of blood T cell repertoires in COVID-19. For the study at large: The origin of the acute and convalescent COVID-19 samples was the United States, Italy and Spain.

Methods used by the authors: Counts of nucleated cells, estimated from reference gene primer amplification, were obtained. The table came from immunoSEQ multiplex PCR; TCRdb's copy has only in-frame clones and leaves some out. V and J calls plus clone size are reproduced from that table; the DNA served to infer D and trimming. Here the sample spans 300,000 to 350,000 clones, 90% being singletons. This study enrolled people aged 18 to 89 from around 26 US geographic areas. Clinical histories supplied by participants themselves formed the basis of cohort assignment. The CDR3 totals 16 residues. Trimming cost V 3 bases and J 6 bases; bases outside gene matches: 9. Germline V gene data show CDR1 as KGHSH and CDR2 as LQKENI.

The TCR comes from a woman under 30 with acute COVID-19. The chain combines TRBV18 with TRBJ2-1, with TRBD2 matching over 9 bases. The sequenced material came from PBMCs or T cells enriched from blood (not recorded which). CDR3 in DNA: TGTGCCAGCTCACCTCGGGCGGGAGGGCCCGTCAATGAGCAGTTCTTC. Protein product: CASSPRAGGPVNEQFF.